This entry lists 16 T cell receptor beta chains sequenced from one sample in a study of blood T cell repertoires in COVID-19. Data came from immunoSEQ multiplex PCR; TCRdb stores just in-frame clones and leaves some out. Here the sample spans about 210,000 clones, more than 70% being singletons. Sequencing was performed on PBMCs or T cells enriched from blood (not recorded which). Receptors were obtained from a man between 35 and 55 years old with acute COVID-19.

The rearrangement joins TRBV5-4 to TRBJ2-1, with 8 bases fitting TRBD1. V was pared by 5 bases and J by 15 bases, with 10 bases of the junction left unmatched. CDR1 and CDR2 from the germline V gene are SGHNT and YYREEE (reference sequence). The CDR3 is made up of 12 amino acids. The CDR3, as DNA: TGTGCCAGCAGACCCGGGACAGGAGCTCCGTTCTTC. Amino acids: CASRPGTGAPFF.

This clone was observed a few times. CDR3 in DNA: TGTGCCAGCTCTCCTGACACTTTCGCGAACTATGGCTACACCTTC. Translating gives CASSPDTFANYGYTF. V is TRBV18 and J is TRBJ1-2; D gene uncertain. The CDR3 consists of 15 residues. Germline assignment: CDR1 KGHSH and CDR2 LQKENI. Trimming cost V 6 bases and J 2 bases, with 16 bases left between them.

The V and J genes are TRBV4-3 and TRBJ2-1; TRBD2 matches 10 bases. With V trimmed by 2 bases and J by 8 bases, 9 bases remained unmatched. The germline CDR1 and CDR2 sequences are LGHNA and YSLEER. This CDR3 comprises 16 residues. The CDR3 reads CASSQQREGGFDEQFF. The CDR3 DNA sequence: TGCGCCAGCAGCCAACAGCGGGAGGGCGGTTTCGATGAGCAGTTCTTC.

This clone was recorded once. This sequence joins TRBV5-4 and TRBJ1-4; 9 bases line up with TRBD1. The CDR3 is made up of 14 amino acids. V dropped 1 base and J dropped 8; count of bases not matched to a gene: 3. Germline CDR1 SGHNT, CDR2 YYREEE (reference sequence). The CDR3 DNA sequence: TGTGCCAGCAGCTTGTGGGACAGGGCGGAAAAACTGTTTTTT. It translates to CASSLWDRAEKLFF.

The chain has TRBV18 and TRBJ1-5, with D maybe TRBD1 (5 bases). Trimming removed 4 bases from V and 3 bases from J, with 10 bases in between. Germline V lookup: CDR1 KGHSH, CDR2 LQKENI. CDR3 length equals 14 residues. Here the CDR3 reads CASSHDSNNQPQHF. The CDR3 region has the DNA TGTGCCAGCTCACACGACAGCAACAATCAGCCCCAGCATTTT. Filled out from reference TRBV18 and TRBJ1-5, the complete variable domain reads NAGVMQNPRHLVRRRGQEARLRCSPMKGHSHVYWYRQLPEEGLKFMVYLQKENIIDESGMPKERFSAEFPKEGPSILRIQQVVRGDSAAYFCASSHDSNNQPQHFGDGTRLSIL.

The chain recombines TRBV10-3 with TRBJ2-7, with 8 bases that match TRBD1. In germline, CDR1 is ENHRY, CDR2 SYGVKD. J was trimmed by 7 bases and V by 10 bases; bases with no gene match: 9. This CDR3 region has 12 residues. The CDR3 coding sequence is TGTGCCACCTCAGGGGGCGCAGGGGAGCAGTACTTC. Its protein is CATSGGAGEQYF.

The V and J genes are TRBV5-8 and TRBJ1-1, with D possibly TRBD1 on 6 matching bases. The V gene's germline CDR1 is SGHTS and CDR2 YDEGEE. The length of the CDR3 is 14 residues. V lost 4 bases and J 3 bases, leaving 13 bases between the germline ends. CDR3 DNA: TGTGCCAGCAGCCAACAGGGTGTTTACACTGAAGCTTTCTTT. Amino acid sequence: CASSQQGVYTEAFF.

This clone came up once. V and J are TRBV18 and TRBJ1-4, with D possibly matching TRBD1 (6 bases). Trimming shortened V by 4 bases and J by 7 bases, and 16 bases separated the two germline ends. The CDR3 is 15 amino acids. Germline V gene sequence: CDR1 KGHSH, CDR2 LQKENI. The CDR3 DNA reads TGTGCCAGCTCACTCGGCCAGGGGACGAGTGAAAAACTGTTTTTT. This encodes CASSLGQGTSEKLFF.

This chain connects TRBV9 to TRBJ1-4, with no clear D. The CDR3 runs to 15 residues. Germline V gene lookup returns CDR1 SGDLS and CDR2 YYNGEE. With 1 base removed from V and 0 bases from J, the gap between germline ends came to 7 bases. This CDR3 is CASSVSHATNEKLFF. The CDR3 DNA follows: TGTGCCAGCAGCGTAAGCCACGCAACTAATGAAAAACTGTTTTTT.

V gene TRBV21-1 combines with J gene TRBJ2-7; the D call in the table, TRBD1, was not verified against the DNA. TRBV21-1 is marked as a pseudogene. The CDR3 length is 18 residues. Written as DNA, the CDR3 is TGTGCCAGCAGCAACGATAGGGGACAGGGGGTATCCCCCTACGAGCAGTACTTC. This translates into CASSNDRGQGVSPYEQYF.

Remarks on this clone: Additional DNA sequences in this sample encode the identical CDR3. V is TRBV7-9 and J is TRBJ2-7; 8 bases agree with TRBD1. CDR1 is SEHNR, CDR2 FQNEAQ, per germline (reference sequence). With V trimmed by 5 bases and J by 3 bases, 6 bases remained unmatched. The CDR3 loop spans 14 amino acids. DNA for the CDR3: TGTGCCAGCAGCCACCGGGACAGGAACTACGAGCAGTACTTC. Its protein is CASSHRDRNYEQYF.

The gene calls are TRBV10-3 and TRBJ2-2; possibly TRBD1 or TRBD2 for D (7 bases each). The CDR3 consists of 14 residues. The V end was cut by 10 bases, the J end by 7 bases, with 19 bases between. Germline CDR1 reads ENHRY; CDR2 reads SYGVKD. In DNA, the CDR3 is TGTGCCACCAGACTAGCTTCAGGGGGCGGGGAGCTGTTTTTT. This gives the protein CATRLASGGGELFF.

The chain has TRBV29-1 and TRBJ2-3; no firm D call. CDR3 length: 14 residues. Looked up from germline, CDR1 is SQVTM and CDR2 is ANQGSEA. The V gene lost 7 bases and the J gene lost 0 bases, with 14 bases spanning the gap. The CDR3 coding sequence is TGCAGCGCTGGGTGGGCCAGTAGCACAGATACGCAGTATTTT. It codes for CSAGWASSTDTQYF.

The chain carries TRBV5-4 and TRBJ1-5, with 8 positions matching TRBD1. Per germline, CDR1 SGHNT and CDR2 YYREEE (reference sequence). Unmatched junction bases numbered 3, after V lost 5 bases and J lost 5 bases. This CDR3 is 13 amino acids long. DNA of the CDR3: TGTGCCAGCAGTCAGGGGGCAGATCAGCCCCAGCATTTT. Translation gives CASSQGADQPQHF.

This sequence joins TRBV5-6 and TRBJ2-2; 8 positions agree with TRBD1. CDR1 and CDR2 from the germline V gene are SGHDT and YYEEEE. This CDR3 spans 16 amino acids. With 2 bases clipped from V and 1 base from J, the junction kept 4 bases outside the gene matches. The CDR3 loop is CASSLWDRRNTGELFF. The CDR3 DNA reads TGTGCCAGCAGCTTATGGGACAGGAGGAACACCGGGGAGCTGTTTTTT.

J is TRBJ2-4 and V is TRBV3-1 (or the pseudogene TRBV3-2); 9 nucleotides align to TRBD1. Germline CDR1 is LGHDT and CDR2 is YNNKEL (reference sequence). This CDR3 has 16 amino acids. With V trimmed by 1 base and J by 0 bases, 1 base remained unmatched. CDR3 residues: CASSQGGQGAKNIQYF. For the CDR3, the DNA is TGTGCCAGCAGCCAAGGGGGACAGGGAGCCAAAAACATTCAGTACTTC.